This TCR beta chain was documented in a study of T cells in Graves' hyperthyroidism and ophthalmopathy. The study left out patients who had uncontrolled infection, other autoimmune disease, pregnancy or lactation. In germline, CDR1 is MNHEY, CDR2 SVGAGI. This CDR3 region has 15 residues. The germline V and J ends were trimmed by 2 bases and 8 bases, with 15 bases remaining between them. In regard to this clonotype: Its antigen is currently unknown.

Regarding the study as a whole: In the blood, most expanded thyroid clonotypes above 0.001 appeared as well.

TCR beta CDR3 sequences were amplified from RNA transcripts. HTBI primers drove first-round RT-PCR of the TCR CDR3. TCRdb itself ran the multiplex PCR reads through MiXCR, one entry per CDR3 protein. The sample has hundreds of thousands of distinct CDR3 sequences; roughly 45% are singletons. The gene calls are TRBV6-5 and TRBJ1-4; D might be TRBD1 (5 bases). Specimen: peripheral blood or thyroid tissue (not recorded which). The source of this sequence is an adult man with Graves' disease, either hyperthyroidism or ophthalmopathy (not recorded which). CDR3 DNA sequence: TGTGCCAGCAGTTACAGGTTCCGGCAGGGAGAAAAACTGTTTTTT. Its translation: CASSYRFRQGEKLFF.